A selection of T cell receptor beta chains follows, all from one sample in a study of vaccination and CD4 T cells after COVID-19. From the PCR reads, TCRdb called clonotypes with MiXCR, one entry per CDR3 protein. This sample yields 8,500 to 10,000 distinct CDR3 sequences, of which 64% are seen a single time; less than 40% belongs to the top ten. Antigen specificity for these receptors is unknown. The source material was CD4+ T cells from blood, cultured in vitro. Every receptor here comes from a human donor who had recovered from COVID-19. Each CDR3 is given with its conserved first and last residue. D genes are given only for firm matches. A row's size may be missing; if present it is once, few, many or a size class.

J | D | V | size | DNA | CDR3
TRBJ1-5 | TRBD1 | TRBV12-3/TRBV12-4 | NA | TGTGCCAGCAGCAGACAGGGTCGAAGCAATCAGCCCCAGCATTTT | CASSRQGRSNQPQHF
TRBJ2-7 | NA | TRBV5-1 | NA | TGCGCCAGCAGCAGCGGGACAGCTAGCTACGAGCAGTACTTC | CASSSGTASYEQYF
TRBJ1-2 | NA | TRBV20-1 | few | TGCAGTGCTCCCGAGGGGGTTAATGGCTACACCTTC | CSAPEGVNGYTF
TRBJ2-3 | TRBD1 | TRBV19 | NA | TGTGCCAGTAGTGGGACAGGGGGCTCAACAGATACGCAGTATTTT | CASSGTGGSTDTQYF
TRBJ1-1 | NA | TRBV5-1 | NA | TGCGCCAGCAGCGCCAGTCGGAACACTGAAGCTTTCTTT | CASSASRNTEAFF
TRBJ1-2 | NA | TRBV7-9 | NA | TGTGCCAGCAGCTTAGGGGCACGCTATGGCTACACCTTC | CASSLGARYGYTF
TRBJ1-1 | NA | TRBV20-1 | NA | TGCAGTGCTAGAGACCCCGGCAGGCGGACTGAAGCTTTCTTT | CSARDPGRRTEAFF
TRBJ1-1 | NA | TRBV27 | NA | TGTGCCAGCAGTTTTGTTACACGGATGAACACTGAAGCTTTCTTT | CASSFVTRMNTEAFF
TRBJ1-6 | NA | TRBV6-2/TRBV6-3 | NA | TGTGCCAGCAAACGGGGAAGCAATTCACCCCTCCACTTT | CASKRGSNSPLHF
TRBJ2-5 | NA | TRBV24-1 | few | TGTGCCACCAGTGACACGGGACTTGCGGCAGAGACCCAGTACTTC | CATSDTGLAAETQYF
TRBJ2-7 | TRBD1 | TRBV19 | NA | TGTGCCAGCCGGGACAGGGGTTCCTACGAGCAGTACTTC | CASRDRGSYEQYF
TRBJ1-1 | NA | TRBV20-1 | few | TGCAGTGCTAGAGATCTATGGGGCAGGTGGAACACTGAAGCTTTCTTT | CSARDLWGRWNTEAFF
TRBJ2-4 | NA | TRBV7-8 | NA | TGTGCCAGCAGCTTTGGACCGGTCTTAGACAAAAACATTCAGTACTTC | CASSFGPVLDKNIQYF
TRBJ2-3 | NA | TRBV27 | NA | TGTGCCAGCAGTTTACGAGGACAGGGAGGGACAGATACGCAGTATTTT | CASSLRGQGGTDTQYF
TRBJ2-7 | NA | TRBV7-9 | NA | TGTGCCAGCAGCCCTCCGGGACGGACCTACGAGCAGTACTTC | CASSPPGRTYEQYF
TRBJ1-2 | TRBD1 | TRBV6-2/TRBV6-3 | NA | TGTGCCAGCAGGAGGACAGGGGAGGAAGGCTACACCTTC | CASRRTGEEGYTF
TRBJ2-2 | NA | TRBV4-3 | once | TGCGCCAGCAGCCAAGATCAAGGGGCCGGGGAGCTGTTTTTT | CASSQDQGAGELFF
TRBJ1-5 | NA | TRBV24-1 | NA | TGTGCCACCAGTGACGGGGGGTCGAGTCAGCCCCAGCATTTT | CATSDGGSSQPQHF
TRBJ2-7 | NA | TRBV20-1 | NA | TGCAGTGCTACTCCATTACAGGGACGGCAGTACTTC | CSATPLQGRQYF
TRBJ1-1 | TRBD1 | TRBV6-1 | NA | TGTGCCAGCAGTCGACAGGGGGCAGAGACTGAAGCTTTCTTT | CASSRQGAETEAFF
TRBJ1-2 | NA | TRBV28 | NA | TGTGCCAGCAAACCCGTAGATAACTATGGCTACACCTTC | CASKPVDNYGYTF
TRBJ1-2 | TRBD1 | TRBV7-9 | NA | TGTGCCAGCAGCTTAGTTACAGGGGGCTCTTATGGCTACACCTTC | CASSLVTGGSYGYTF
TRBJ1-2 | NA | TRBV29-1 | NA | TGCAGCGCCGATTTGGGGGTACAAACCTTC | CSADLGVQTF
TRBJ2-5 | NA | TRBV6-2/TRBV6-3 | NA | TGTGCCAGCAGTTACTCCCCCTTTAGCGGAGAAGGGGAGACCCAGTACTTC | CASSYSPFSGEGETQYF
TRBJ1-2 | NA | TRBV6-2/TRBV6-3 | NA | TGTGCCAGCAGGATCCATAACTATGGCTACACCTTC | CASRIHNYGYTF
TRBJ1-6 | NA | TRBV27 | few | TGTGCCAGCAGTTTATCGGAACGGAATTCACCCCTCCACTTT | CASSLSERNSPLHF
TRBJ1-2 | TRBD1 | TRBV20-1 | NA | TGCAGTGGACTTCTTGACAGGGTGGGAGATGGCTACACCTTC | CSGLLDRVGDGYTF
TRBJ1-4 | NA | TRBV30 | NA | TGTGCCTGGAGTGCAAACGCTAATGAAAAACTGTTTTTT | CAWSANANEKLFF
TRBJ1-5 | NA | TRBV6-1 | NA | TGTGCCAGCAGTGAAAGGGACGGGAGCAATCAGCCCCAGCATTTT | CASSERDGSNQPQHF
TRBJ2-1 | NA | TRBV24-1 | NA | TGTGCCACCAGTGACCGTGGGCCTTTGAGCATACAGTTCTTC | CATSDRGPLSIQFF
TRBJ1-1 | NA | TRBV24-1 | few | TGTGCCACCCCACTCCCCCCAGGAGGGTCGGCTGAAGCTTTCTTT | CATPLPPGGSAEAFF
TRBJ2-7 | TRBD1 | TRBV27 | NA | TGTGCCAGCAGTTCGACAGGGGGATTGGGCTACGAGCAGTACTTC | CASSSTGGLGYEQYF
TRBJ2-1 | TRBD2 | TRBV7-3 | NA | TGTGCCAGCAGCTCCCTAGCGGCCAGCTCCTACAATGAGCAGTTCTTC | CASSSLAASSYNEQFF
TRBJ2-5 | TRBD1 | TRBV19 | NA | TGTGCCAGTAGTGCTACAGGGGAGCAAGGGACCCAGTACTTC | CASSATGEQGTQYF
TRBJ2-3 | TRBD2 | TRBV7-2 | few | TGTGCCAGCAGCTTAAATGGGAGGGGCGCTCAGGATACGCAGTATTTT | CASSLNGRGAQDTQYF
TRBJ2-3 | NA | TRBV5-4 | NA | TGTGCCAGCAACGGCGGCAGCACAGATACGCAGTATTTT | CASNGGSTDTQYF
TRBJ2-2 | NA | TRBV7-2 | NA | TGTGCCAGCAGCTCCCGAAACCCCGGGGAGCTGTTTTTT | CASSSRNPGELFF
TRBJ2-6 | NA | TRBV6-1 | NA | TGTGCCAGCAGTGATAGGAGGGTTGGGGCCAACGTCCTGACTTTC | CASSDRRVGANVLTF
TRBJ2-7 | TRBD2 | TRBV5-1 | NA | TGCGCCAGCAGCAACGGGGAGGGCGAGCAGTACTTC | CASSNGEGEQYF
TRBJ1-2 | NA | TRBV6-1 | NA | TGTGCCAGCTCAGGCTATGGCTACACCTTC | CASSGYGYTF
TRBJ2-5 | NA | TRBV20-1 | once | TGCAGTGCTAGAGGTGGGAGAGGGGGTGGCCAAGAGACCCAGTACTTC | CSARGGRGGGQETQYF
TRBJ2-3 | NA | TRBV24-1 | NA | TGTGCCACCAGTCAGGGCACAGATACGCAGTATTTT | CATSQGTDTQYF
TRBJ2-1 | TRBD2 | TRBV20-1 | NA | TGCAGTGCTAGAGATCCCGGGACTAGCGGCCGCAATGAGCAGTTCTTC | CSARDPGTSGRNEQFF
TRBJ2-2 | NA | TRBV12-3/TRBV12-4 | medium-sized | TGTGCCAGCGGGCCGGGAACCGGGGAGCTGTTTTTT | CASGPGTGELFF
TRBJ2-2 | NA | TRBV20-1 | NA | TGCAGTGCTATTTTCACTGCCGCGAACACCGGGGAGCTGTTTTTT | CSAIFTAANTGELFF
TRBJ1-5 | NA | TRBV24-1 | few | TGTGCCACCAGTGATACGGGGCGTCAGCCCCAGCATTTT | CATSDTGRQPQHF
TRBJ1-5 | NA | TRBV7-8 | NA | TGTGCCAGCAGCCCCCACCGGAATACAAGGAATAGCAATCAGCCCCAGCATTTT | CASSPHRNTRNSNQPQHF
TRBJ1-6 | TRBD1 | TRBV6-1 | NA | TGTGGCGTCGGGGGACAGGGGAATTCACCCCTCCACTTT | CGVGGQGNSPLHF
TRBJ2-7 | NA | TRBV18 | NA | TGTGCCAGCTCACCCTCAGGAACCTACGAGCAGTACTTC | CASSPSGTYEQYF
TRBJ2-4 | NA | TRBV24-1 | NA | TGTGCCACCAGTGAGGCTGGAACAGCCAAAAACATTCAGTACTTC | CATSEAGTAKNIQYF
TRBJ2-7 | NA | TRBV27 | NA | TGTGCCAGCAGTTTAAACTCAACAGCCTATACCTACGAGCAGTACTTC | CASSLNSTAYTYEQYF
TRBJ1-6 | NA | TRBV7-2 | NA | TGTGCCAGCAGCGGGCAGGGCGGCACTAATTCACCCCTCCACTTT | CASSGQGGTNSPLHF
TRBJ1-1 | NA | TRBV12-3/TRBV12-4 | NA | TGTGCCAGCAGTTTATCCGCTGAAGCTTTCTTT | CASSLSAEAFF
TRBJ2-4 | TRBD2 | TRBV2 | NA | TGTGCCAGCAGCCCGGGACTAGCCGGGAAAAACATTCAGTACTTC | CASSPGLAGKNIQYF
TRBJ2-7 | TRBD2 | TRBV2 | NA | TGTGCCAGCAGTGAAGTTGCTAGCGGGAGTACAGACGAGCAGTACTTC | CASSEVASGSTDEQYF
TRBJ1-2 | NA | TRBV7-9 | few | TGTGCCAGCAGCTTGGACTCCGGGGAGGGCTACACCTTC | CASSLDSGEGYTF
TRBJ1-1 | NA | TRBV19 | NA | TGTGCCAGTAGCGTTTTAGGAGCGAACACTGAAGCTTTCTTT | CASSVLGANTEAFF
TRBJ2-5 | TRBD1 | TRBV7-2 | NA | TGTGCCAGCAGCCCTACCACGGGACAGGGAACCCAGTACTTC | CASSPTTGQGTQYF
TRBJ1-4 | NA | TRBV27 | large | TGTGCCAGCCGGTGGGGAGGGGATGAAAAACTGTTTTTT | CASRWGGDEKLFF
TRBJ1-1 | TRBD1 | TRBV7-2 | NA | TGTGCCAGCAGTGAAATTTCGACAGGGTTCACTGAAGCTTTCTTT | CASSEISTGFTEAFF